These 18 T cell receptor beta chains were all obtained from the same sample, sequenced in a study of blood T cell repertoires in COVID-19. Here immunoSEQ multiplex PCR was the method, and the copy in TCRdb shows in-frame clones only, minus some. The data show about 52,000 clones, with 81% seen just once and 20% to 30% held by the top ten. The sample comprised peripheral blood. These receptor sequences come from a woman older than 75 with COVID-19, enrolled during active disease.

About this clone itself: The germline gene is not matched at one end of the junction; a read error may be the cause. The chain recombines TRBV20-1 with TRBJ2-1, with D uncertain. Germline CDR1 and CDR2: DFQATT and SNEGSKA (reference sequence). The CDR3 is made up of 11 amino acids. The CDR3 reads CSARALIEQFF. In DNA, the CDR3 is TGCAGTGCCAGAGCCTTAATTGAGCAGTTCTTC.

This clone occurred many times. The genes are TRBV7-6 and TRBJ2-3; TRBD2 aligns across 14 bases. V was clipped by 5 bases and J by 4 bases; unmatched bases: 8. Germline CDR1 SGHVS, CDR2 FNYEAQ. The CDR3 consists of 17 residues. CDR3 protein: CASSASPGLAGADTQYF. DNA of the CDR3: TGTGCCAGCAGCGCCTCCCCGGGACTAGCGGGAGCAGATACGCAGTATTTT.

In this sample, this clone turned up many times. This chain uses TRBV18 with TRBJ1-1; 8 bases agree with TRBD1. The V segment lost 7 bases and the J segment 2 bases; nucleotides outside the gene matches: 6. This CDR3 has 14 amino acids. Germline V gene lookup returns CDR1 KGHSH and CDR2 LQKENI. The CDR3 is CASFTGTGNTEAFF. In DNA form, the CDR3 reads TGTGCCAGCTTTACCGGGACAGGCAACACTGAAGCTTTCTTT.

J is TRBJ1-1 and V is TRBV19; a possible D gene is TRBD1 (6 bases). V was clipped by 3 bases and J by 4 bases, with 12 bases between them. The CDR3 runs to 14 residues. From germline, CDR1 is LNHDA and CDR2 SQIVND (reference sequence). In nucleotides, the CDR3 is TGTGCCAGTAGTATTATGGGGGCAGGCACTGAAGCTTTCTTT. This codes for CASSIMGAGTEAFF.

This clone appeared once. The rearrangement links TRBV10-3 to TRBJ2-7, with TRBD1 identical over 7 bases. V shed 5 bases and J 1 base; nucleotides not matched to a gene: 5. This CDR3 contains 14 residues. The V gene's germline CDR1 is ENHRY and CDR2 SYGVKD. CDR3 protein: CAISPTGQSYEQYF. The CDR3 nucleotides read TGTGCCATCAGTCCCACGGGACAGTCCTACGAGCAGTACTTC.

The chain carries TRBV12-3 or TRBV12-4 and TRBJ2-3; the D is unclear. This CDR3 is 11 amino acids long. V shed 6 bases and J shed 5 bases, with 6 bases lying between them. CDR3 protein: CASRIGDTQYF. In DNA form, the CDR3 reads TGTGCCAGCAGGATCGGAGATACGCAGTATTTT.

This rearrangement joins TRBV5-1 to TRBJ2-1; D might be TRBD1 (5 bases). Trimming removed 4 bases at V and 3 bases at J, with 8 bases between. Per germline, CDR1 SGHRS and CDR2 YFSETQ. This CDR3 region has 13 residues. The CDR3: CASSLDSYNEQFF. The CDR3 DNA is TGCGCCAGCAGCCTAGACAGCTACAATGAGCAGTTCTTC.

This chain joins TRBV18 and TRBJ1-1, with D maybe TRBD1 (5 bases). Germline CDR1 KGHSH, CDR2 LQKENI. This CDR3 contains 14 residues. The V gene lost 4 bases and the J gene lost 4 bases, with 13 bases spanning the gap. DNA for the CDR3: TGTGCCAGCTCACTAGGGGCTAAGGGCACTGAAGCTTTCTTT. Its protein is CASSLGAKGTEAFF.

This chain joins TRBV19 and TRBJ2-3; possibly TRBD2 for D (6 bases). Trimming cost V 3 bases and J 0 bases, with 10 bases left between them. This CDR3 comprises 15 residues. CDR1 is LNHDA and CDR2 is SQIVND in the germline V gene (reference sequence). The CDR3 coding sequence is TGTGCCAGTAGTATTGCGGGGACTAGCACAGATACGCAGTATTTT. This encodes CASSIAGTSTDTQYF.

The V call is TRBV6-5, the J call TRBJ2-1; 7 positions agree with TRBD2. The CDR3 has 14 amino acids. V gave up 0 bases and J gave up 12 bases; unmatched junction bases: 8. Germline-derived CDR1 and CDR2 are MNHEY and SVGAGI. The CDR3: CASSYSSPSGGQFF. CDR3 coding DNA: TGTGCCAGCAGTTACTCGAGTCCTTCGGGAGGGCAGTTCTTC.

V is TRBV27 and J is TRBJ1-3; TRBD1 agrees at 7 bases. Germline V gene lookup returns CDR1 MNHEY and CDR2 SMNVEV (reference sequence). The CDR3 is 15 amino acids. V gave up 5 bases and J gave up 0 bases; unmatched junction bases: 4. The CDR3 here is CASSGSGGSGNTIYF. The CDR3 DNA reads TGTGCCAGCAGTGGGTCAGGGGGCTCTGGAAACACCATATATTTT.

This clone came up once. The chain has TRBV28 and TRBJ2-7, with D perhaps TRBD1 (7 bases). Between the trimmed V and J ends, which lost 6 bases and 4 bases, there was a span of 16 bases. This CDR3 spans 14 amino acids. CDR1 is MDHEN, CDR2 SYDVKM, per germline. The CDR3, as DNA: TGTGCCAGCAGACTCCAGGGGGGACCTTACGAGCAGTACTTC. It translates to CASRLQGGPYEQYF.

The chain couples TRBV18 to TRBJ2-7; 7 bases are a match to TRBD2. Trimming removed 3 bases from V and 3 bases from J; junction bases left unmatched: 2. The CDR3 sequence is 13 residues long. Germline CDR1 and CDR2: KGHSH and LQKENI. The CDR3, as DNA: TGTGCCAGCTCACCGGGCGGGAGCTACGAGCAGTACTTC. It translates to CASSPGGSYEQYF.

V is TRBV19 and J is TRBJ1-1, with a tentative D call TRBD1 (5 bases). This CDR3 has 15 residues. The V end lost 1 base, the J end lost 6 bases, and 15 bases lay between the germline ends. Germline CDR1 LNHDA, CDR2 SQIVND (reference sequence). This CDR3 is CASSIATGGGAEAFF. CDR3 coding DNA: TGTGCCAGTAGTATAGCGACGGGAGGAGGGGCTGAAGCTTTCTTT.

The chain combines TRBV7-8 with TRBJ1-1; a possible D gene is TRBD1 (6 bases). V was pared by 5 bases and J by 1 base, with 11 bases between. The CDR3 loop spans 14 amino acids. Germline V gene lookup returns CDR1 SGHVS and CDR2 FQNEAQ. CDR3 residues: CASSPLTGNTEAFF. The DNA of the CDR3 is TGTGCCAGCAGCCCCCTGACAGGGAACACTGAAGCTTTCTTT.

This chain connects TRBV6-5 to TRBJ1-6; D is undetermined. CDR3 length: 14 amino acids. Germline assignment: CDR1 MNHEY and CDR2 SVGAGI. V lost 6 bases and J lost 6, with 12 bases in between. For the CDR3, the DNA is TGTGCCAGCAGGAGGGCCGACATTAATTCACCCCTCCACTTT. Protein sequence: CASRRADINSPLHF.

The chain recombines TRBV19 with TRBJ1-4, with a possible D match to TRBD1 (5 bases). The V and J ends lost 8 bases and 4 bases respectively, with 14 bases between them. CDR1 is LNHDA and CDR2 is SQIVND in the germline V gene (reference sequence). There are 14 residues in the CDR3. The CDR3 region is CASAPGTLNEKLFF. The CDR3 DNA reads TGTGCCAGTGCCCCGGGGACTCTTAATGAAAAACTGTTTTTT.

The sample holds a few counts of this clone. The chain couples TRBV5-1 to TRBJ2-7, with 11 positions matching TRBD2. CDR1 SGHRS and CDR2 YFSETQ come from the germline V gene. The CDR3 runs to 19 residues. V shed 4 bases and J 0 bases; nucleotides not matched to a gene: 15. The DNA for the CDR3 is TGCGCCAGCAGCCCGAATTTCCTAGCGGGAGGAAGGAGCTCCTACGAGCAGTACTTC. Translation gives CASSPNFLAGGRSSYEQYF. The whole variable domain, remainder taken from reference TRBV5-1 and TRBJ2-7, is KAGVTQTPRYLIKTRGQQVTLSCSPISGHRSVSWYQQTPGQGLQFLFEYFSETQRNKGNFPGRFSGRQFSNSRSEMNVSTLELGDSALYLCASSPNFLAGGRSSYEQYFGPGTRLTVT.